A selection of T cell receptor beta chains follows, all from one sample in a study of cytomegalovirus exposure and HLA in healthy donors. Profiled with immunoSEQ multiplex PCR; TCRdb holds only in-frame clones, not every one. The table includes around 64,000 clones, 65% to 80% detected once. The sequencing input was PBMCs. These receptors all stem from a young man in good health and CMV-seropositive. Each CDR3 is given without its conserved first and last residue. D genes are given only for firm matches. Only some rows state a clone size, as once, few, many or a class for expanded clones.

size: NA; V: TRBV5-6; D: TRBD1; CDR3: ASSAQGEDNYGYT
size: NA; V: TRBV15; D: NA; CDR3: ATSSTRTASTDTQY
size: NA; V: TRBV7-6; D: TRBD1; CDR3: ASSLEGAGETQY
size: NA; V: TRBV6-1; D: TRBD1; CDR3: ASSEASGTGREAF
size: NA; V: TRBV6-4; D: NA; CDR3: ASRGGTEAF
size: once; V: TRBV2; D: TRBD2; CDR3: ASSERVAGGRNTQY
size: once; V: TRBV15; D: NA; CDR3: ATSMPPGKLTGELF
size: few; V: TRBV6-6; D: NA; CDR3: ATLEAGISTQY
size: NA; V: TRBV5-3; D: NA; CDR3: ARSPGGGGSRDEQY
size: NA; V: TRBV5-1; D: TRBD1; CDR3: ASSLSGQGTYGYT
size: NA; V: TRBV27; D: TRBD1; CDR3: ASSFSRQGPSNYGYT
size: NA; V: TRBV27; D: NA; CDR3: ASTLARQTLNTEAF
size: NA; V: TRBV19; D: NA; CDR3: ASSTYYPLLYNEQF
size: NA; V: TRBV5-4; D: NA; CDR3: ASSLETYQETQY
size: few; V: TRBV28; D: NA; CDR3: ASRPVDTYNSPLH
size: NA; V: TRBV30; D: NA; CDR3: AWSGGAGNTIY
size: NA; V: TRBV7-8; D: TRBD2; CDR3: ASVPRSSGGRGETQY
size: medium-sized; V: TRBV25-1; D: NA; CDR3: ASSEEGDSNQPQH
size: once; V: TRBV30; D: TRBD1; CDR3: AWSVYRGRNGRPNEKLF
size: NA; V: TRBV5-1; D: TRBD1; CDR3: ASSPGQALNQPQH
size: NA; V: TRBV9; D: TRBD2; CDR3: ASSSGLAGYNEQF
size: NA; V: TRBV29-1; D: NA; CDR3: SVEGGGMYEQY
size: NA; V: TRBV5-1; D: TRBD1; CDR3: ASSRDRIAGELF
size: few; V: TRBV6-5; D: TRBD2; CDR3: ASSYAGGSAYEQY
size: once; V: TRBV19; D: NA; CDR3: ASSNRFQGANVLT
size: NA; V: TRBV25-1; D: NA; CDR3: ASSPSRGSYNSPLH
size: NA; V: TRBV28; D: TRBD1; CDR3: ASSLQGGPDYGYT
size: NA; V: TRBV7-9; D: TRBD1; CDR3: ASSRQGVVDTQY
size: NA; V: TRBV7-3; D: NA; CDR3: ASSRRGNSNQPQH
size: NA; V: TRBV28; D: NA; CDR3: ASSLSGRGGTQY
size: NA; V: TRBV4-3; D: TRBD2; CDR3: ASSKELAGATGELF
size: NA; V: TRBV25-1; D: TRBD1; CDR3: ASSDLGTGNTEAF
size: once; V: TRBV7-6; D: NA; CDR3: ASSFYFVGRGNTEAF
size: NA; V: TRBV5-4; D: NA; CDR3: ASSGGFGGREQY
size: NA; V: TRBV7-8; D: TRBD1; CDR3: ASTPLYRGDEQY
size: once; V: TRBV5-1; D: NA; CDR3: ATSPGLGGPGGPYEQY
size: few; V: TRBV2; D: NA; CDR3: ASRPSVVSYEQY
size: NA; V: TRBV6-5; D: NA; CDR3: ASSYSPGINEQY
size: few; V: TRBV28; D: NA; CDR3: ASAPRYTLLF
size: few; V: TRBV6-5; D: TRBD1; CDR3: ASRRTGTSNQPQH
size: NA; V: TRBV7-8; D: NA; CDR3: ASSLGQSNTEAF
size: NA; V: TRBV29-1; D: NA; CDR3: SVAEALNTEAF
size: NA; V: TRBV27; D: NA; CDR3: ASSPRGQETQY
size: once; V: TRBV4-1; D: NA; CDR3: ASSQGQMLAGGLTEAF
size: NA; V: TRBV19; D: TRBD2; CDR3: ASSIEGTSGGFDEQF
size: once; V: TRBV19; D: TRBD1; CDR3: ASRDRAAYEQY
size: NA; V: TRBV11-2; D: TRBD1; CDR3: ASSSGKGAWEQY
size: few; V: TRBV5-6; D: NA; CDR3: ASSFGTPIHNSPLH
size: NA; V: TRBV27; D: TRBD1; CDR3: ASSLVETGKDEQY